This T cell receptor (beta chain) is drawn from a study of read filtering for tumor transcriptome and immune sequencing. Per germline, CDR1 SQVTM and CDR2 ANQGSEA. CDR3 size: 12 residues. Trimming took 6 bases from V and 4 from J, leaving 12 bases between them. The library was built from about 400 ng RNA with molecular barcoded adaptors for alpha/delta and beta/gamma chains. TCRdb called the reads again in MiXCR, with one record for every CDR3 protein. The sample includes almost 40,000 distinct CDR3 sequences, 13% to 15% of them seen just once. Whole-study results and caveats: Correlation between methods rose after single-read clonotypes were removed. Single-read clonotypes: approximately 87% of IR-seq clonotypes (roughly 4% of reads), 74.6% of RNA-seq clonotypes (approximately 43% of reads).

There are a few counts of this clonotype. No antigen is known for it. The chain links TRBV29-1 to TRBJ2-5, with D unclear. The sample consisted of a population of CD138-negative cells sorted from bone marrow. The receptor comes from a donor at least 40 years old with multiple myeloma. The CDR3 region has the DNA TGCAGCGTGCCCCGTTGGGGAGAGACCCAGTACTTC. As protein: CSVPRWGETQYF. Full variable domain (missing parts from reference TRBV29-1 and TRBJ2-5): SAVISQKPSRDICQRGTSLTIQCQVDSQVTMMFWYRQQPGQSLTLIATANQGSEATYESGFVIDKFPISRPNLTFSTLTVSNMSPEDSSIYLCSVPRWGETQYFGPGTRLLVL.